This TCR beta chain was captured in a study of shared clonotypes between healthy human individuals. Trimming took 2 bases from V and 1 from J; bases not matched to a gene: 7. Germline V gene lookup returns CDR1 SQVTM and CDR2 ANQGSEA. This CDR3 contains 15 residues. Genomic DNA from each subset was divided evenly over several immunoSEQ plates. The method was immunoSEQ multiplex PCR; TCRdb's version includes in-frame clones alone and lacks a portion of them. The profile shows over 1.4 million clones, about 96% of them singletons. The chain carries TRBV29-1 and TRBJ2-7; 8 nucleotides match TRBD1. The sequenced sample was naive CD4+ T cells sorted from blood. Sample subset: CD45RA+ positively selected. This clonotype was obtained from a man aged 25-45 years in good health. CDR3: CSVENARGLSYEQYF. In DNA form, the CDR3 reads TGCAGCGTTGAAAACGCCAGGGGGCTATCCTACGAGCAGTACTTC.